The 26 T cell receptor beta chains in this list originate from one sample, sequenced in a study of response to subunit inactivated influenza vaccine. TCRdb itself ran the RT-PCR reads through MiXCR, one entry per CDR3 protein. Altogether about 500,000 distinct CDR3 sequences are present, 16% being singletons, with the ten largest covering roughly 3%. The source was CD4+ T cells sorted from PBMCs, collected about 24 months after vaccination. These receptors were taken from a man between 50 and 75 years old who received an inactivated influenza vaccine.

This clonotype was counted between two and nine times. Here the CDR3 DNA reads TGTGCCAGCAGCCGTCAACTCCGGGGCTCCTACAATGAGCAGTTCTTC. Its translation: CASSRQLRGSYNEQFF. The chain uses TRBV3-1 and TRBJ2-1; perhaps TRBD2 as D (5 bases). In germline, CDR1 is LGHDT, CDR2 YNNKEL (reference sequence). This CDR3 is 16 amino acids long. Trimming took off 4 bases at V and 0 bases at J, with 13 bases between the two ends.

The V gene is TRBV5-1, the J gene TRBJ1-6; the D gene is possibly TRBD1 (5 bases). Germline V gene lookup returns CDR1 SGHRS and CDR2 YFSETQ. V shed 0 bases and J shed 2 bases, with 12 bases lying between them. This CDR3 region has 17 residues. In DNA, the CDR3 is TGCGCCAGCAGCTTGGAGGGCAGGGAAGCCTATAATTCACCCCTCCACTTT. It translates to CASSLEGREAYNSPLHF.

The chain joins TRBV3-1 to TRBJ2-1, with no clear D. V gave up 7 bases and J gave up 8 bases, with 15 bases separating them. Germline CDR1 LGHDT, CDR2 YNNKEL (reference sequence). This CDR3 has 13 amino acids. The CDR3 sequence: CASNFRLGDEQFF. In DNA form, the CDR3 reads TGTGCCAGCAACTTCCGCTTGGGCGATGAGCAGTTCTTC.

V gene TRBV20-1 combines with J gene TRBJ2-7, with 7 positions matching TRBD1. In germline, CDR1 is DFQATT, CDR2 SNEGSKA (reference sequence). There are 14 residues in the CDR3. V lost 4 bases to trimming and J lost 6 bases; unmatched junction nucleotides: 12. CDR3 sequence (DNA): TGCAGTGCTACCCGACAGGGTTTAACCTCCGAGCAGTACTTC. Its protein is CSATRQGLTSEQYF.

V is TRBV20-1 and J is TRBJ1-6; D not resolved. The CDR3 runs 14 residues. The V and J ends lost 4 bases and 5 bases respectively, with 12 bases between them. Germline assignment: CDR1 DFQATT and CDR2 SNEGSKA (reference sequence). CDR3 bases: TGCAGTGCTACCAAGGGCCACGATAATTCACCCCTCCACTTT. It codes for CSATKGHDNSPLHF.

The chain carries TRBV19 and TRBJ1-1; 10 positions match TRBD1. There are 15 residues in the CDR3. V gave up 6 bases and J gave up 9 bases; unmatched junction bases: 13. Germline CDR1 is LNHDA and CDR2 is SQIVND (reference sequence). This chain's CDR3 is CASSPLGQGIEKAFF. For the CDR3, the DNA is TGTGCCAGTAGCCCATTGGGACAGGGGATCGAGAAAGCTTTCTTT.

The table lists this clonotype with a few counts. V is TRBV20-1 and J is TRBJ1-2; D unresolved. The germline V gene encodes CDR1 DFQATT and CDR2 SNEGSKA (reference sequence). Trimming stripped 7 bases from V and 4 bases from J, with 13 bases between. The length of the CDR3 is 12 residues. The CDR3 bases are TGCAGTGTGCCGACGCGGAGCTATGGCTACACCTTC. This encodes CSVPTRSYGYTF.

This clonotype was counted ten times or more. This chain links TRBV7-8 with TRBJ2-2, with 9 bases identical to TRBD2. V lost 5 bases, J lost 1 base, and 5 bases stayed unmatched. The CDR3 spans 16 residues. Germline CDR1 and CDR2: SGHVS and FQNEAQ. The CDR3 DNA reads TGTGCCAGCAGCCATGCAGCGGGAGGGAACACCGGGGAGCTGTTTTTT. Its translation is CASSHAAGGNTGELFF. The full variable domain, with the rest looked up from reference TRBV7-8 and TRBJ2-2, is GAGVSQSPRYKVAKRGQDVALRCDPISGHVSLFWYQQALGQGPEFLTYFQNEAQLDKSGLPSDRFFAERPEGSVSTLKIQRTQQEDSAVYLCASSHAAGGNTGELFFGEGSRLTVL.

The CDR3 DNA is TGCGCCAGCAGCCCACCGGGGACGTTGAACACTGAAGCTTTCTTT. Its translation: CASSPPGTLNTEAFF. The chain is built from TRBV5-1 and TRBJ1-1; the D gene is possibly TRBD1 (5 bases). The germline V gene has CDR1 SGHRS and CDR2 YFSETQ. CDR3 length: 15 residues. Trimming removed 4 bases from V and 0 bases from J, with 13 bases in between.

This clonotype was counted ten times or more. This chain connects TRBV12-3 or TRBV12-4 to TRBJ1-4; TRBD1 might be the D (6 bases). The CDR3 is made up of 13 amino acids. Trimming stripped 6 bases from V and 4 bases from J, with 9 bases between. CDR3 in amino acids: CASRGGINEKLFF. The CDR3, as DNA: TGTGCCAGCAGAGGGGGGATTAATGAAAAACTGTTTTTT.

The table lists this clonotype with a count of one. The chain joins TRBV11-1 to TRBJ2-1, with a weak D call TRBD1 (7 bases). Trimming left V 3 bases short and J 7 bases short, with 13 bases between. The germline CDR1 and CDR2 sequences are SGHAT and FQDESV (reference sequence). The length of the CDR3 is 14 residues. CDR3 amino acids: CASSFAGQTNEQFF. Written as DNA, the CDR3 is TGTGCCAGCAGCTTCGCGGGACAGACGAATGAGCAGTTCTTC. Based on the CDR3 plus reference TRBV11-1 and TRBJ2-1, the full variable domain is EAEVAQSPRYKITEKSQAVAFWCDPISGHATLYWYRQILGQGPELLVQFQDESVVDDSQLPKDRFSAERLKGVDSTLKIQPAELGDSAMYLCASSFAGQTNEQFFGPGTRLTVL.

This clonotype was seen many times. The chain employs TRBV19 and TRBJ1-6; 9 bases are shared with TRBD1. Germline-derived CDR1 and CDR2 are LNHDA and SQIVND (reference sequence). The V and J ends lost 6 bases and 6 bases, in that order; junction bases with no gene match: 3. The CDR3 has 14 residues. CDR3 protein: CASSSTGGNSPLHF. Written as DNA, the CDR3 is TGTGCCAGTAGCTCGACAGGGGGTAATTCACCCCTCCACTTT. The full variable domain, rest sourced from reference TRBV19 and TRBJ1-6, is DGGITQSPKYLFRKEGQNVTLSCEQNLNHDAMYWYRQDPGQGLRLIYYSQIVNDFQKGDIAEGYSVSREKKESFPLTVTSAQKNPTAFYLCASSSTGGNSPLHFGNGTRLTVT.

V and J are TRBV11-2 and TRBJ2-7; D possibly uses TRBD1 or TRBD2 (5 bases each). From germline, CDR1 is SGHAT and CDR2 FQNNGV. CDR3 length equals 15 residues. Between the trimmed V and J ends, which lost 5 bases and 6 bases, there was a span of 20 bases. As DNA, the CDR3 is TGTGCCAGCAGCCCCCGTCAGGGCCGCGGAGGCGAGCAGTACTTC. Protein product: CASSPRQGRGGEQYF.

V is TRBV20-1 and J is TRBJ2-3; 13 bases fit TRBD2. J lost 7 bases, V lost 0 bases, and 10 bases had no gene match. The germline V gene has CDR1 DFQATT and CDR2 SNEGSKA (reference sequence). The CDR3 covers 17 residues. The CDR3 DNA reads TGCAGTGCTAGAGATCCTAGGACTAGCGGGAGTACTAATACGCAGTATTTT. Translating gives CSARDPRTSGSTNTQYF.

This sequence joins TRBV5-1 and TRBJ2-7; TRBD2 matches at 9 bases. The CDR3 spans 13 residues. Germline V gene sequence: CDR1 SGHRS, CDR2 YFSETQ. V dropped 4 bases and J dropped 7; count of bases not matched to a gene: 6. CDR3 residues: CASSRMLAGEQYF. The CDR3 nucleotides are TGCGCCAGCAGCCGAATGCTAGCGGGGGAGCAGTACTTC.

This clonotype has a handful of counts. The chain combines TRBV13 with TRBJ2-7; D may correspond to TRBD1 or TRBD2 (5 bases each). V was clipped by 4 bases and J by 4 bases, with 14 bases between them. The germline gives CDR1 PRHDT, CDR2 FYEKMQ (reference sequence). CDR3 length: 14 residues. The CDR3 spells CASSSPSREYEQYF. CDR3 nucleotides: TGTGCCAGCAGCTCTCCTAGCAGGGAATACGAGCAGTACTTC.

This clonotype has more than one count but fewer than ten. The gene calls are TRBV9 and TRBJ2-7, with 8 bases aligning to TRBD2. The CDR3 runs 13 residues. V lost 4 bases, J lost 5 bases, and 5 bases stayed unmatched. Germline CDR1 and CDR2: SGDLS and YYNGEE. The CDR3: CASSKAGVNEQYF. The CDR3 nucleotides read TGTGCCAGCAGCAAAGCGGGAGTAAACGAGCAGTACTTC.

The chain couples TRBV7-2 to TRBJ1-2, with 8 nucleotides matching TRBD1. The CDR3 has 15 residues. Trimming cost V 4 bases and J 7 bases; bases outside gene matches: 11. Per germline, CDR1 SGHTA and CDR2 FQGNSA. CDR3 in amino acids: CASSSEYTGGIGYTF. The CDR3 coding sequence is TGTGCCAGCAGCTCAGAATACACAGGGGGGATTGGCTACACCTTC.

Here the CDR3 reads CASSLSSETEAFF. CDR3 DNA sequence: TGTGCCAGCAGCTTATCGTCTGAAACTGAAGCTTTCTTT. The gene calls are TRBV7-9 and TRBJ1-1, with unresolved D. V lost 2 bases and J 5 bases, leaving 9 bases between the germline ends. CDR3 length: 13 residues. Germline values: CDR1 SEHNR, CDR2 FQNEAQ (reference sequence).

This rearrangement joins TRBV6-1 to TRBJ2-7; D possibly corresponds to TRBD1 (6 bases). Per the germline V gene, CDR1 is MNHNS and CDR2 is SASEGT. Trimming left V 5 bases short and J 3 bases short, with 14 bases between. The CDR3 has 14 amino acids. The CDR3 DNA reads as TGTGCCAGCAGTCAAGGGGACAAACTCTACGAGCAGTACTTC. As protein: CASSQGDKLYEQYF.

This rearrangement joins TRBV9 to TRBJ2-5; D possibly uses TRBD1 or TRBD2 (5 bases each). With 4 bases removed from V and 3 bases from J, the gap between germline ends came to 13 bases. The CDR3 extends over 14 amino acids. The germline gives CDR1 SGDLS, CDR2 YYNGEE. The CDR3 loop is CASSPSTAEETQYF. As DNA, the CDR3 is TGTGCCAGCAGCCCATCGACAGCGGAAGAGACCCAGTACTTC.

This clonotype showed up just a few times. The chain combines TRBV6-1 with TRBJ1-1; TRBD1 agrees at 8 bases. Looked up from germline, CDR1 is MNHNS and CDR2 is SASEGT. V lost 6 bases to trimming and J lost 6 bases; unmatched junction nucleotides: 15. There are 16 residues in the CDR3. The CDR3 is CASSPGQVVIVPEAFF. The CDR3 coding sequence is TGTGCCAGCAGCCCGGGACAGGTTGTGATCGTCCCTGAAGCTTTCTTT.

This clonotype was detected only a few times. The V and J genes are TRBV6-2 or TRBV6-3 and TRBJ2-1; tentatively, D is TRBD1 or TRBD2 (6 bases each). Germline assignment: CDR1 MNHEY and CDR2 SVGEGT. Trimming removed 4 bases at V and 2 bases at J, with 12 bases between. The CDR3 is 15 residues long. The CDR3 bases are TGTGCCAGCAGTTTTGGGGGGCCGACCTACAATGAGCAGTTCTTC. Translating it yields CASSFGGPTYNEQFF.

V is TRBV10-3 and J is TRBJ2-7; D is possibly TRBD1 (6 bases). CDR1 and CDR2 from the germline V gene are ENHRY and SYGVKD. V was shortened by 10 bases and J by 4 bases, with 20 bases between the two germline ends. The length of the CDR3 is 14 residues. Here the CDR3 DNA reads TGTGCCAGCCCTCACAGGGCTTTGAGGTACGAGCAGTACTTC. This encodes CASPHRALRYEQYF.

This chain joins TRBV30 and TRBJ2-2; TRBD1 matches at 7 bases. Trimming took 3 bases from V and 5 from J; bases not matched to a gene: 6. The V gene's germline CDR1 is GTSNPN and CDR2 SVGIG (reference sequence). The CDR3 runs to 14 residues. The CDR3 region is CAWRTGRLTGELFF. Here the CDR3 DNA reads TGTGCCTGGAGGACAGGGAGATTGACCGGGGAGCTGTTTTTT.

This clonotype was detected many times. V is TRBV21-1 and J is TRBJ2-7. TRBV21-1 is reported as a pseudogene. The CDR3 has 14 amino acids. The CDR3 reads CASSKAGEPYEQYF. The CDR3 DNA reads TGTGCCAGCAGCAAGGCGGGAGAACCCTACGAGCAGTACTTC.